This T cell receptor beta chain was profiled in a study of blood T cell repertoires in COVID-19. Study context: In each case, the material was cDNA or gDNA derived from T cells, B-cell-depleted T cells, or PBMCs.

Original handling: Estimation of nucleated cell counts was performed using reference gene primer amplification. The table came from immunoSEQ multiplex PCR; TCRdb's copy has only in-frame clones and leaves some out. V and J calls and clone size come straight from that table; D and trimming were deduced from the DNA. The repertoire consists of around 250,000 clones, with less than 90% occurring once and the leading ten covering about 1.5%. The CDR3 covers 15 residues. V lost 11 bases, J lost 2 bases, and 11 bases stayed unmatched. Looked up from germline, CDR1 is SNHLY and CDR2 is FYNNEI. This rearrangement joins TRBV2 to TRBJ1-5; 8 bases map to TRBD1. Sequencing was done on a sample of peripheral blood. The receptor was derived from a woman between 40 and 50 years old who had recovered from COVID-19. The CDR3 region is CASSAGGFGNQPQHF. The CDR3 DNA follows: TGTGCCTCCTCGGCAGGGGGCTTCGGCAATCAGCCCCAGCATTTT.